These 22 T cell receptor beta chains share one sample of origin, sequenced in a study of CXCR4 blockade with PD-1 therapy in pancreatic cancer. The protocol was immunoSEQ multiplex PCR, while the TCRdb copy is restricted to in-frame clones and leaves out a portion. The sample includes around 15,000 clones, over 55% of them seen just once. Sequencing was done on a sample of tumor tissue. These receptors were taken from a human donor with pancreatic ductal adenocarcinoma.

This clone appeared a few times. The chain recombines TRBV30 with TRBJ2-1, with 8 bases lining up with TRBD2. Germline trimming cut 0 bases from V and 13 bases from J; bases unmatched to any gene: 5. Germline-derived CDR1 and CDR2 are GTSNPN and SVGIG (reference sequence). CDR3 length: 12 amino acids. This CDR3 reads CAWSVGGRSQFF. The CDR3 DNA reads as TGTGCCTGGAGTGTAGGCGGGAGGAGTCAGTTCTTC. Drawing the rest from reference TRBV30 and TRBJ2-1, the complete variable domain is SQTIHQWPATLVQPVGSPLSLECTVEGTSNPNLYWYRQAAGRGLQLLFYSVGIGQISSEVPQNLSASRPQDRQFILSSKKLLLSDSGFYLCAWSVGGRSQFFGPGTRLTVL.

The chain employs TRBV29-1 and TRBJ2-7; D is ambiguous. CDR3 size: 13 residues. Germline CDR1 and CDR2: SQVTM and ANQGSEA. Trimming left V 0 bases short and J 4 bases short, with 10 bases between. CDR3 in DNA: TGCAGCGTTGAAGAAGGGCTCGGGTACGAGCAGTACTTC. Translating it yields CSVEEGLGYEQYF.

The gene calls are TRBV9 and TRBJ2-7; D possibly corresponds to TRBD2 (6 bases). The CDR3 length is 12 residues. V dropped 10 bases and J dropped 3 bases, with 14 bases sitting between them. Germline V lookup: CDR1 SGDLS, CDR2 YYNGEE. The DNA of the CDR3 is TGTGCCTTCCGGGACTCGGGCTACGAGCAGTACTTC. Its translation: CAFRDSGYEQYF.

CDR3 in amino acids: CASSPPGPRNTIYF. CDR3 nucleotides: TGTGCCAGCTCACCACCAGGGCCACGAAACACCATATATTTT. This rearrangement joins TRBV18 to TRBJ1-3, with no clear D. With 0 bases removed from V and 5 bases from J, the gap between germline ends came to 8 bases. The length of the CDR3 is 14 residues. Germline CDR1 reads KGHSH; CDR2 reads LQKENI.

The CDR3 sequence is CASSPGQGGFMNTEAFF. The CDR3 region has the DNA TGTGCCAGCAGCCCCGGACAGGGGGGATTCATGAACACTGAAGCTTTCTTT. The rearrangement links TRBV9 to TRBJ1-1, with TRBD1 matching over 10 bases. This CDR3 region has 17 residues. The germline gives CDR1 SGDLS, CDR2 YYNGEE. After removal of 4 bases from V and 0 bases from J, the junction contained 9 bases not matched to a gene. Variable domain in full (rest from reference TRBV9 and TRBJ1-1): DSGVTQTPKHLITATGQRVTLRCSPRSGDLSVYWYQQSLDQGLQFLIQYYNGEERAKGNILERFSAQQFPDLHSELNLSSLELGDSALYFCASSPGQGGFMNTEAFFGQGTRLTVV.

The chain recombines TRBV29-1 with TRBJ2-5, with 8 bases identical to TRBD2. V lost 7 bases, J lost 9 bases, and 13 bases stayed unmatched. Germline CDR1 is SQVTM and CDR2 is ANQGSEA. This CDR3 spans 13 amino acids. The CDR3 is CSAGRGAKGAQYF. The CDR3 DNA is TGCAGCGCCGGGCGGGGGGCGAAGGGGGCCCAGTACTTC.

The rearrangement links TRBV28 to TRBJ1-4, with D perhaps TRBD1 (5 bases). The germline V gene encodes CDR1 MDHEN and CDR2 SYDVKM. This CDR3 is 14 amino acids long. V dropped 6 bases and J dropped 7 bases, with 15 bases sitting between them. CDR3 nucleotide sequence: TGTGCCAGCAGCCCGGGTGGGGGAGGTGAAAAACTGTTTTTT. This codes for CASSPGGGGEKLFF.

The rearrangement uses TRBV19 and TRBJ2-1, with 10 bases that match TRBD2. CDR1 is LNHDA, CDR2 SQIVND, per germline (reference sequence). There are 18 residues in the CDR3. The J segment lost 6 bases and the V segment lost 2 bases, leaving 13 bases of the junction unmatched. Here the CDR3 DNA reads TGTGCCAGTAGTATACAGCGGGGGGGACTAGCTCTCCTCAATGAGCAGTTCTTC. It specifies CASSIQRGGLALLNEQFF.

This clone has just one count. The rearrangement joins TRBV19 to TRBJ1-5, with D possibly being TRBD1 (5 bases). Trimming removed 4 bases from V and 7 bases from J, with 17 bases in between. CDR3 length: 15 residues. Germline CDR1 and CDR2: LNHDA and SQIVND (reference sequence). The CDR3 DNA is TGTGCCAGTAGTACCCCCCGTGGGGGGAGCCAGCCCCAGCATTTT. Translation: CASSTPRGGSQPQHF.

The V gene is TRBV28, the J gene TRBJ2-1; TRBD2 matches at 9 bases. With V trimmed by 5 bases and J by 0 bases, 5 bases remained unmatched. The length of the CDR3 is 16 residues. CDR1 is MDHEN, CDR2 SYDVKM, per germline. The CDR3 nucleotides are TGTGCCAGCAGTGTGACTAGCGGCAGCTCCTACAATGAGCAGTTCTTC. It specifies CASSVTSGSSYNEQFF.

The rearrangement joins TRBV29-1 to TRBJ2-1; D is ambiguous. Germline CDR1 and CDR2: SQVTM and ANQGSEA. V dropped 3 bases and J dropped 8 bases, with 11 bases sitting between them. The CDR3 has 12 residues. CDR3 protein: CSVDHLGYEQFF. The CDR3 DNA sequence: TGCAGCGTTGATCACCTAGGTTATGAGCAGTTCTTC.

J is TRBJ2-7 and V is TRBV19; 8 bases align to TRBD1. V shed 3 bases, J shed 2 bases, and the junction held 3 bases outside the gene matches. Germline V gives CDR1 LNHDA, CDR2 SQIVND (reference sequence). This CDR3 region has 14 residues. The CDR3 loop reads CASSIGQGTYEQYF. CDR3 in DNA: TGTGCCAGTAGTATCGGACAGGGAACCTACGAGCAGTACTTC.

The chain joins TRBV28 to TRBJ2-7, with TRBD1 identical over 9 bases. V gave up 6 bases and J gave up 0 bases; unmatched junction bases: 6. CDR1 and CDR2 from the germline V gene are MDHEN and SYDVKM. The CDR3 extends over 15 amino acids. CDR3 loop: CASRNTGGGSYEQYF. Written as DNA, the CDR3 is TGTGCCAGCAGAAACACAGGGGGCGGCTCCTACGAGCAGTACTTC.

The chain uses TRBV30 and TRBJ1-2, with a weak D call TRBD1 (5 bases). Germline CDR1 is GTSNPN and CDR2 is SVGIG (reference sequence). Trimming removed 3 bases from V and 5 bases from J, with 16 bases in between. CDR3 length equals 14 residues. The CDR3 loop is CAWSSGNVGYGYTF. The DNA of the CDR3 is TGTGCCTGGAGCTCAGGGAACGTGGGGTATGGCTACACCTTC.

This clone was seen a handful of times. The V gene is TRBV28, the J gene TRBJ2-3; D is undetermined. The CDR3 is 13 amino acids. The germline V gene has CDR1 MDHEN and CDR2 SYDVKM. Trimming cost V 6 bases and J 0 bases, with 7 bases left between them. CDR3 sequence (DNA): TGTGCCAGCAGATCTAGAAGCACAGATACGCAGTATTTT. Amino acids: CASRSRSTDTQYF.

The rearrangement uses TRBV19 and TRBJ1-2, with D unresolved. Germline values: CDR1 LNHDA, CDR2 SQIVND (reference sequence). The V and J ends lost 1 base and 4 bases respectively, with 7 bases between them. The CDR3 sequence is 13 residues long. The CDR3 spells CASSIGGVYGYTF. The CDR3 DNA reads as TGTGCCAGTAGTATAGGGGGTGTCTATGGCTACACCTTC.

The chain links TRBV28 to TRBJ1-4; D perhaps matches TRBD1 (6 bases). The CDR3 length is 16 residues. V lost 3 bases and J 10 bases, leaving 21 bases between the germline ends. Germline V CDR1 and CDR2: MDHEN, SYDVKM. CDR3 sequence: CASSFGFARGDGKLFF. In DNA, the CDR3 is TGTGCCAGCAGTTTTGGGTTTGCCAGGGGAGATGGAAAACTGTTTTTT.

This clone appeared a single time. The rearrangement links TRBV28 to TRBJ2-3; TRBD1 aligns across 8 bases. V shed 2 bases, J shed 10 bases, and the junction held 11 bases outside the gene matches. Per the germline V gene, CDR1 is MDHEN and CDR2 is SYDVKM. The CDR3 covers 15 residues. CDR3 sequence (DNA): TGTGCCAGCAGTTTAAATCCAGGGGGCGTTATTCCGCAGTATTTT. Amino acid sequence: CASSLNPGGVIPQYF.

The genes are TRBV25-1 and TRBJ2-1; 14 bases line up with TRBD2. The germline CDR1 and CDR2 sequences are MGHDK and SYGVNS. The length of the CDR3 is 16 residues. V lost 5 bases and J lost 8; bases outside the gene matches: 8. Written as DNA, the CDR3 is TGTGCCAGCAGTCCTCAGCGGGGACTAGCGGGAGATGAGCAGTTCTTC. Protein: CASSPQRGLAGDEQFF.

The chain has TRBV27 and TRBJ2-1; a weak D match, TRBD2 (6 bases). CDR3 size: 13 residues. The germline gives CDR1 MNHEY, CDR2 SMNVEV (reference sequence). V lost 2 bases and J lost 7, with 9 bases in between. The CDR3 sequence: CASSLGLANEQFF. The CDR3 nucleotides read TGTGCCAGCAGTTTAGGGCTAGCGAATGAGCAGTTCTTC.

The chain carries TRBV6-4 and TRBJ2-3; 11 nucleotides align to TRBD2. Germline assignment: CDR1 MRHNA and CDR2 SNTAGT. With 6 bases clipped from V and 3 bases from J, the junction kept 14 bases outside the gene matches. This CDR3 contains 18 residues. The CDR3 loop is CASSPNLHSGRETDTQYF. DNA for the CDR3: TGTGCCAGCAGCCCGAATTTGCATAGCGGGAGGGAAACAGATACGCAGTATTTT.

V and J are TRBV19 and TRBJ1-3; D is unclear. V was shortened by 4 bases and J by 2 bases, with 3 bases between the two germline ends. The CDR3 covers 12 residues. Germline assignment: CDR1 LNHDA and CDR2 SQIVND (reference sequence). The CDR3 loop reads CASSRPGNTIYF. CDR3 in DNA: TGTGCCAGTAGTAGACCTGGAAACACCATATATTTT.